These 2 T cell receptor beta chains originate from one sample sequenced in a study of blood T cell repertoires in COVID-19 (dated by TCRdb to 2019 to 2021). The library was made by the immunoSEQ multiplex PCR assay. The table was pulled from immuneACCESS by TCRdb, which kept in-frame rearrangements only. Such tables lose some clones; where checked, under half of the loss comes from unresolved V genes, and the rest has no known cause. The table for this sample lists about 200,000 clones; nearly 90% of them were counted only once. Of the sample, about 0.66% is held by the ten largest clones. The sample consisted of peripheral blood. These receptors all stem from a man aged 50 to 59 with acute or convalescent COVID-19.

The chain couples TRBV7-9 to TRBJ2-1, with TRBD2 identical over 8 bases. This CDR3 spans 16 amino acids. CDR1 and CDR2 (germline): SEHNR, FQNEAQ (reference sequence). Losses at the gene ends were 1 base for V and 3 bases for J; bases not matched to a gene: 5. The CDR3 DNA follows: TGTGCCAGCAGCTTAGTTGTTAGCGGGAACTACAATGAGCAGTTCTTC. Translating gives CASSLVVSGNYNEQFF.

The chain links TRBV10-3 to TRBJ2-3, with 11 bases identical to TRBD2. The J segment lost 2 bases and the V segment lost 4 bases, leaving 8 bases of the junction unmatched. The CDR3 sequence is 17 residues long. CDR1 and CDR2 from the germline V gene are ENHRY and SYGVKD. The CDR3 is CAISVFLAGGHTDTQYF. The CDR3 DNA is TGTGCCATCAGTGTATTTCTAGCGGGGGGACACACAGATACGCAGTATTTT.